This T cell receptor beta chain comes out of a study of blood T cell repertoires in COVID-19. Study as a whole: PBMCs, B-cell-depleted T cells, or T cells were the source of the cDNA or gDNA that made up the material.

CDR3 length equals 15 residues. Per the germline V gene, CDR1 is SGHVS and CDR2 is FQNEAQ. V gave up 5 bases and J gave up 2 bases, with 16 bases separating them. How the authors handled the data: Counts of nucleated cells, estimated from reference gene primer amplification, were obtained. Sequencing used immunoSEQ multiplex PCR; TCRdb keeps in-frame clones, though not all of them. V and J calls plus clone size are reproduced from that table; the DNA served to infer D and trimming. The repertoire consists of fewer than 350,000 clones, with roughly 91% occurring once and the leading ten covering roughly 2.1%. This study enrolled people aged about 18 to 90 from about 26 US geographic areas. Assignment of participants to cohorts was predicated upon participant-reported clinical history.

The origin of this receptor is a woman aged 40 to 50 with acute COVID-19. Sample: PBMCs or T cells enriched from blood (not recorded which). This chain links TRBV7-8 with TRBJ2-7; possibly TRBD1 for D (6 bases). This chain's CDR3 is CASSLMGHQAYEQYF. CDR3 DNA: TGTGCCAGCAGCCTTATGGGACACCAAGCCTACGAGCAGTACTTC. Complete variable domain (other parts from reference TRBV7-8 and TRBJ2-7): GAGVSQSPRYKVAKRGQDVALRCDPISGHVSLFWYQQALGQGPEFLTYFQNEAQLDKSGLPSDRFFAERPEGSVSTLKIQRTQQEDSAVYLCASSLMGHQAYEQYFGPGTRLTVT.